This TCR beta chain emerged from a study of cytomegalovirus exposure and HLA in healthy donors. The PCR used 60 Vbeta and 13 Jbeta primers. Assay used: immunoSEQ multiplex PCR; TCRdb lists only in-frame clones, some missing. In the table there are 110,000 or so clones, roughly four fifths of which are singletons. Germline loops: CDR1 MNHEY, CDR2 SVGAGI. The CDR3 totals 14 residues. V lost 2 bases, J lost 7 bases, and 12 bases lay in between. The receptor comes from a man in his fifties or sixties in good health and CMV-seropositive. Material for sequencing was PBMCs. The rearrangement links TRBV6-5 to TRBJ1-5; a possible D gene is TRBD1 (5 bases). The CDR3 bases are TGTGCCAGCAGTTACGGCGGGGGAGGACAGCCCCAGCATTTT. As protein: CASSYGGGGQPQHF.